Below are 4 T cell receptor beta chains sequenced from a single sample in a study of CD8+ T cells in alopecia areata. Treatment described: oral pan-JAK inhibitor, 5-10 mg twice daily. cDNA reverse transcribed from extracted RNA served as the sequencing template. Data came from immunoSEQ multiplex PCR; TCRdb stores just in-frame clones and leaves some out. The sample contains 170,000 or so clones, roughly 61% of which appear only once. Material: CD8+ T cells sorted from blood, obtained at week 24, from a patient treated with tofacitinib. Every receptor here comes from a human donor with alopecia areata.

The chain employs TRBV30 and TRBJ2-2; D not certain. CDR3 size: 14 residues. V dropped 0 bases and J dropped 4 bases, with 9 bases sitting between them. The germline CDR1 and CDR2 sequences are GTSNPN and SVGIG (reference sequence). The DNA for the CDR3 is TGTGCCTGGAGTGTAGTTCACAGCACCGGGGAGCTGTTTTTT. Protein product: CAWSVVHSTGELFF.

The CDR3 is CATSRDAGKNTEAFF. As DNA, the CDR3 is TGTGCCACCAGCAGAGACGCCGGGAAGAACACTGAAGCTTTCTTT. The genes are TRBV15 and TRBJ1-1; no clear D gene. With 0 bases removed from V and 1 base from J, the gap between germline ends came to 9 bases. Germline V gene lookup returns CDR1 LNHNV and CDR2 YYDKDF (reference sequence). CDR3 length equals 15 residues.

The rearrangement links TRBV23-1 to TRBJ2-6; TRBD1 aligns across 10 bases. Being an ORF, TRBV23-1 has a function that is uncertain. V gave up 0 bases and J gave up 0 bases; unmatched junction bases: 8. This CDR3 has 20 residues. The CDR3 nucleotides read TGCGCCAGCAGTCAATCTGAGTCGGGGACAGGGGTCTCTGGGGCCAACGTCCTGACTTTC. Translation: CASSQSESGTGVSGANVLTF.

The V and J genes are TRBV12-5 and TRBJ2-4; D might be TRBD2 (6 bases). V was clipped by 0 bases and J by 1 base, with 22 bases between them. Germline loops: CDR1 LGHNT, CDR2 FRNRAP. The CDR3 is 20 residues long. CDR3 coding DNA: TGTGCTAGTGGTTTGGTAAGACCTGTCGGGAGAGAGAGGGCCAAAAACATTCAGTACTTC. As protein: CASGLVRPVGRERAKNIQYF. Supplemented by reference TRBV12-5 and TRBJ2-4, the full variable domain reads DARVTQTPRHKVTEMGQEVTMRCQPILGHNTVFWYRQTMMQGLELLAYFRNRAPLDDSGMPKDRFSAEMPDATLATLKIQPSEPRDSAVYFCASGLVRPVGRERAKNIQYFGAGTRLSVL.